This TCR beta chain originates from a study of T cell changes during pregnancy in multiple sclerosis. TCRdb's table, derived via immunoSEQ multiplex PCR, lists solely in-frame clones and lacks some. The sample includes approximately 40,000 clones, 92% of them seen just once. The ends were cut back, 5 bases at V and 6 bases at J, with 8 bases in the middle. The CDR3 sequence is 12 residues long. From germline, CDR1 is LNHDA and CDR2 SQIVND (reference sequence). The TCR sequence derives from a female donor with multiple sclerosis, enrolled in a pregnancy study. Sequences were derived from CD8+ T cells from peripheral blood mononuclear cells, sampled in the third trimester of pregnancy. V and J are TRBV19 and TRBJ2-1; no clear D. The DNA for the CDR3 is TGTGCCAGTAGTCTTTACACCAATGAGCAGTTCTTC. This translates into CASSLYTNEQFF.